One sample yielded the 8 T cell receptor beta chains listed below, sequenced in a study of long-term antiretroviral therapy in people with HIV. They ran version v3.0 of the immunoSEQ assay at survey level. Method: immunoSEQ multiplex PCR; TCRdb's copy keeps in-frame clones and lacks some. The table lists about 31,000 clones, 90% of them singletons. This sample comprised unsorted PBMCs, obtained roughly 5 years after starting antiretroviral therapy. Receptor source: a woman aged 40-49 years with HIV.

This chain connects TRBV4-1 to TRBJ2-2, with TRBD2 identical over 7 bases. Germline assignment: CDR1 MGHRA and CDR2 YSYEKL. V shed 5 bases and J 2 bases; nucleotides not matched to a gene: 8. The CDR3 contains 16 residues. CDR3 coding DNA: TGCGCCAGCAGCTATCACGGGGGGTTTAACACCGGGGAGCTGTTTTTT. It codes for CASSYHGGFNTGELFF.

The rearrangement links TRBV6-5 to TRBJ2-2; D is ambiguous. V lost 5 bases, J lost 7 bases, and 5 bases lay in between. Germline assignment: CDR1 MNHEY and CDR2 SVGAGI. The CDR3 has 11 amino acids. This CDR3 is CASSRYGELFF. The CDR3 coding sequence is TGTGCCAGCAGTCGCTACGGGGAGCTGTTTTTT.

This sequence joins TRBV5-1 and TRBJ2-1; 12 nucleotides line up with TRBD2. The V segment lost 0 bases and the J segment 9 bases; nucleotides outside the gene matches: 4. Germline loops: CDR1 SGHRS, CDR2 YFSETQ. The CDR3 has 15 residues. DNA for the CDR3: TGCGCCAGCAGCTTGGCGGCTAGCGGGGGGGCTGAGCAGTTCTTC. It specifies CASSLAASGGAEQFF.

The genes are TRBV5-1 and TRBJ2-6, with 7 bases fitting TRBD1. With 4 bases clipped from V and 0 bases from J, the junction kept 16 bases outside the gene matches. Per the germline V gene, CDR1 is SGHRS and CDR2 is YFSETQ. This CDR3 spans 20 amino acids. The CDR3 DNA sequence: TGCGCCAGCAGCCCCTTTAGGGACAGTAGTTATTTCTCTGGGGCCAACGTCCTGACTTTC. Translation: CASSPFRDSSYFSGANVLTF.

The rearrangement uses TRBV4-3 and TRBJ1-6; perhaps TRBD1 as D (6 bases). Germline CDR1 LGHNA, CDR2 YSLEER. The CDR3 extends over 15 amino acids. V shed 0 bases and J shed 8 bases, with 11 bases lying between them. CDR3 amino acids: CASSQEAGVYSPLHF. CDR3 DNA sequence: TGCGCCAGCAGCCAAGAGGCAGGGGTCTATTCACCCCTCCACTTT.

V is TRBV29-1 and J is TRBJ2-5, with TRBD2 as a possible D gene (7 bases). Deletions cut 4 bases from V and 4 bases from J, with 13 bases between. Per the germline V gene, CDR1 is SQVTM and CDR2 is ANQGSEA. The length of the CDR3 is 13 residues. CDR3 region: CSVAWGGAETQYF. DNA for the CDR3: TGCAGCGTTGCGTGGGGGGGCGCAGAGACCCAGTACTTC. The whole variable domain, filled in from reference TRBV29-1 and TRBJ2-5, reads SAVISQKPSRDICQRGTSLTIQCQVDSQVTMMFWYRQQPGQSLTLIATANQGSEATYESGFVIDKFPISRPNLTFSTLTVSNMSPEDSSIYLCSVAWGGAETQYFGPGTRLLVL.

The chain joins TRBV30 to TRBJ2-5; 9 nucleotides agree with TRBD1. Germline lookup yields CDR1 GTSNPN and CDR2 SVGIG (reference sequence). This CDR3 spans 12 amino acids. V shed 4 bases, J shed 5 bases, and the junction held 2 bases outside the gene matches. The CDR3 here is CAWKTGGETQYF. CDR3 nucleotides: TGTGCCTGGAAGACAGGGGGGGAGACCCAGTACTTC.

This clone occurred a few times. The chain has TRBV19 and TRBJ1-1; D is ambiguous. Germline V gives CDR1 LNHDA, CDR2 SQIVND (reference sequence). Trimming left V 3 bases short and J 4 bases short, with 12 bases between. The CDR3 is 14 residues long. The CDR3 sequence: CASSMTGGSTEAFF. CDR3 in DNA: TGTGCCAGTAGTATGACGGGTGGGAGCACTGAAGCTTTCTTT.